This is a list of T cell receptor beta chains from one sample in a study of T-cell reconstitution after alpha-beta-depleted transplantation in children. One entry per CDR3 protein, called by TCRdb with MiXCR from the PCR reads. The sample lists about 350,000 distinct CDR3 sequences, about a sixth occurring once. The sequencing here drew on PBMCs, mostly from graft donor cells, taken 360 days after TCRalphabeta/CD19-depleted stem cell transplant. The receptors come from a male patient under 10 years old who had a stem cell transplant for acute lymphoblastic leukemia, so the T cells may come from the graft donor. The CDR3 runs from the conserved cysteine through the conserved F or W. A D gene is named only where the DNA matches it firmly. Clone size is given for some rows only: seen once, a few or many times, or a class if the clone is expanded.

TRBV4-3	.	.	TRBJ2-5	CASSPGLGWGETQYF	TGCGCCAGCAGCCCCGGCCTAGGTTGGGGAGAGACCCAGTACTTC
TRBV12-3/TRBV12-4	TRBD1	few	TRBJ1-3	CASSRPRDRASGNTIYF	TGTGCCAGCAGTCGGCCACGAGACAGGGCCTCTGGAAACACCATATATTTT
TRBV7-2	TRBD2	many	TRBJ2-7	CASSLGTSALYEQYF	TGTGCCAGCAGCTTAGGGACTAGCGCACTCTACGAGCAGTACTTC
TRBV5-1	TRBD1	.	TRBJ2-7	CASRELGTVNEQYF	TGCGCCAGCAGAGAATTGGGGACAGTCAACGAGCAGTACTTC
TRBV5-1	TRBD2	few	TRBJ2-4	CASSRRLTSGRARNIQYF	TGCGCCAGCAGCCGAAGGCTGACTAGCGGGAGGGCCCGAAACATTCAGTACTTC
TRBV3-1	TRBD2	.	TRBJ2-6	CASCKHPGTSGSGANVLTF	TGTGCCAGCTGCAAGCACCCCGGGACTAGCGGCTCTGGGGCCAACGTCCTGACTTTC
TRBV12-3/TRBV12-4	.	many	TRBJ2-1	CASSLVYGLLSSYNEQFF	TGTGCCAGCAGTTTGGTATATGGACTATTGAGCTCCTACAATGAGCAGTTCTTC
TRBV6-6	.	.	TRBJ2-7	CASSYVSYEQYF	TGTGCCAGCAGTTACGTGTCCTACGAGCAGTACTTC
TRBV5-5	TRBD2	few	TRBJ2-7	CASTIPGLGSYEQYF	TGTGCCAGCACTATTCCGGGACTAGGCTCGTACGAGCAGTACTTC
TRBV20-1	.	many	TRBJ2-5	CSARAASGETQYF	TGCAGTGCTAGGGCAGCCTCAGGGGAGACCCAGTACTTC
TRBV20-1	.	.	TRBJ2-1	CSARHPLSNEQFF	TGCAGTGCTAGACATCCCCTCAGCAATGAGCAGTTCTTC
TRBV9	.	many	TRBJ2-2	CASILPATANTGELFF	TGTGCCAGCATCCTCCCCGCTACAGCGAACACCGGGGAGCTGTTTTTT
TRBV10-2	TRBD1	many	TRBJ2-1	CASSESTGGEWDNEQFF	TGCGCCAGCAGTGAGTCGACAGGGGGCGAGTGGGACAATGAGCAGTTCTTC
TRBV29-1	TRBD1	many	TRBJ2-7	CSVVPGTGMFEQYF	TGCAGCGTTGTGCCCGGGACAGGGATGTTCGAGCAGTACTTC
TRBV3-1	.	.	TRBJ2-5	CASSQDIEGTQETQYF	TGTGCCAGCAGCCAAGATATAGAAGGGACTCAAGAGACCCAGTACTTC
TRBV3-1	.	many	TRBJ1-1	CASSQDGGYGTEAFF	TGTGCCAGCAGCCAAGACGGGGGTTATGGAACTGAAGCTTTCTTT
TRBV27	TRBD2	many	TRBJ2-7	CASSPRTSHHYSYEQYF	TGTGCCAGCAGTCCGCGGACTAGCCACCATTACTCCTACGAGCAGTACTTC
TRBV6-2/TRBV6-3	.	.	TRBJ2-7	CASKHGSTYEQYF	TGTGCCAGCAAGCACGGATCGACCTACGAGCAGTACTTC
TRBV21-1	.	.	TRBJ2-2	CASSKAYGLAGSTGELFF	TGTGCCAGCAGCAAAGCCTACGGACTAGCGGGAAGTACCGGGGAGCTGTTTTTT
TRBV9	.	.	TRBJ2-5	CASSENTGNQETQYF	TGTGCCAGCAGCGAAAATACAGGGAACCAAGAGACCCAGTACTTC
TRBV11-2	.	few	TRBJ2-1	CASSLDRVLERRVYNEQFF	TGTGCCAGCAGCTTAGATCGGGTATTAGAGAGGCGGGTTTACAATGAGCAGTTCTTC
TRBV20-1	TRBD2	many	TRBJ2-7	CSATPTSGIINSYEQYF	TGCAGTGCGACCCCTACTAGCGGGATAATCAACTCCTACGAGCAGTACTTC
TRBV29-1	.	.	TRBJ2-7	CSGSWGGEQYF	TGCAGCGGGAGTTGGGGTGGCGAGCAGTACTTC
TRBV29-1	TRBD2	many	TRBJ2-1	CSVETGGTLRNEQFF	TGCAGCGTTGAAACGGGGGGGACATTACGGAATGAGCAGTTCTTC
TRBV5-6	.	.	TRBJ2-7	CASTSRGMGYEQYF	TGTGCCAGCACCTCCCGCGGTATGGGATACGAGCAGTACTTC
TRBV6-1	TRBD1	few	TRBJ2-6	CASSPLRQGTNVLTF	TGTGCCAGCAGCCCCCTCCGACAGGGAACCAACGTCCTGACTTTC
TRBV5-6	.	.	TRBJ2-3	CASSLEGRQPHTDTQYF	TGTGCCAGCAGCTTGGAAGGGCGGCAGCCCCACACAGATACGCAGTATTTT
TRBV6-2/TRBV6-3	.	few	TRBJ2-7	CASSYSTRHEQYF	TGTGCCAGCAGTTACTCGACCCGGCACGAGCAGTACTTC
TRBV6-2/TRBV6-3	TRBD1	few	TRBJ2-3	CASRPRGLVRTDTQYF	TGTGCCAGTCGACCTAGGGGGCTGGTAAGGACAGATACGCAGTATTTT
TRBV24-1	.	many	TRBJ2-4	CATRRSWAKNIQYF	TGTGCCACCAGGAGGTCCTGGGCCAAAAACATTCAGTACTTC
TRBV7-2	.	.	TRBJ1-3	CASSLGAGAGGNTIYF	TGTGCCAGCAGCTTAGGTGCCGGGGCAGGGGGAAACACCATATATTTT
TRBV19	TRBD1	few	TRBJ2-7	CASSIGTGGYEQYF	TGTGCCAGTAGTATAGGGACAGGGGGCTACGAGCAGTACTTC
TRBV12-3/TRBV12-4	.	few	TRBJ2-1	CASSLGASYNEQFF	TGTGCCAGCAGTTTGGGGGCTTCCTACAATGAGCAGTTCTTC
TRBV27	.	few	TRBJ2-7	CASSPHTLTRHREYEQYF	TGTGCCAGCAGTCCCCATACCCTGACTAGGCACCGTGAGTACGAGCAGTACTTC
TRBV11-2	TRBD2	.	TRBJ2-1	CASSTSSGSTYNEQFF	TGTGCCAGCAGCACATCTAGCGGGAGTACCTACAATGAGCAGTTCTTC
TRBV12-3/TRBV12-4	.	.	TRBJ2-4	CASSLGGDNIQYF	TGTGCCAGCAGTTTGGGGGGAGATAACATTCAGTACTTC
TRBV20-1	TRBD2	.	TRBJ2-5	CSAPTSGVSQETQYF	TGCAGTGCGCCGACTAGCGGAGTAAGCCAAGAGACCCAGTACTTC
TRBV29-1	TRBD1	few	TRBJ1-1	CSVPPGTGVGEAFF	TGCAGCGTTCCCCCCGGGACAGGGGTCGGTGAAGCTTTCTTT
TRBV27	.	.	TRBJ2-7	CASSSWVGLSSYEQYF	TGTGCCAGCAGTTCGTGGGTGGGGCTTAGCTCCTACGAGCAGTACTTC
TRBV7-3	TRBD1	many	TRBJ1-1	CASSSDRGRNTEAFF	TGTGCCAGCAGCTCCGACAGGGGGCGGAACACTGAAGCTTTCTTT
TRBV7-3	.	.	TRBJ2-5	CASSLGNSLLETQYF	TGTGCCAGCAGCTTGGGCAATTCTTTGCTAGAGACCCAGTACTTC
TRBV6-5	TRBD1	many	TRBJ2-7	CASSYSSGQLYEQYF	TGTGCCAGCAGTTACTCCTCGGGACAGCTCTACGAGCAGTACTTC
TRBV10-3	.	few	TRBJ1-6	CAISGGQKFNSPLHF	TGTGCCATCAGTGGTGGACAGAAATTTAATTCACCCCTCCACTTT
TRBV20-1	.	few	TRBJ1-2	CSALRGKRNYGYTF	TGCAGTGCGCTAAGGGGCAAAAGGAACTATGGCTACACCTTC
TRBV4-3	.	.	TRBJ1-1	CASSQVRGNTEAFF	TGCGCCAGCAGCCAAGTTCGGGGGAACACTGAAGCTTTCTTT
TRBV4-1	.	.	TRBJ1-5	CASSRFPTAGAGNQPQHF	TGCGCCAGCAGCCGTTTTCCGACCGCAGGGGCGGGCAATCAGCCCCAGCATTTT
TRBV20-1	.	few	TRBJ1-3	CSAKTAPAGNTIYF	TGCAGTGCGAAAACAGCCCCGGCGGGAAACACCATATATTTT
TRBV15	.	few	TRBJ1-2	CATSRGPGNYGYTF	TGTGCCACCAGCAGAGGTCCGGGTAACTATGGCTACACCTTC
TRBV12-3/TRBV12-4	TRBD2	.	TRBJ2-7	CASSDGLVRLGYEQYF	TGTGCCAGCAGTGATGGACTAGTGAGATTGGGCTACGAGCAGTACTTC
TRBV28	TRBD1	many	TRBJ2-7	CASSGTESYEQYF	TGTGCCAGCAGTGGGACAGAGTCCTACGAGCAGTACTTC
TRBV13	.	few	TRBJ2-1	CASSFSLGSSYNEQFF	TGTGCCAGCAGCTTCTCACTCGGTAGCTCCTACAATGAGCAGTTCTTC
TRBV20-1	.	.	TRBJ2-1	CSASRGHNEQFF	TGCAGTGCTAGTCGGGGACACAATGAGCAGTTCTTC
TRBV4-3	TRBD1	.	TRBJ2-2	CASSQETGYANTGELFF	TGCGCCAGCAGCCAAGAGACAGGGTACGCGAACACCGGGGAGCTGTTTTTT
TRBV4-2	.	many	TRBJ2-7	CASSLSGKYEQYF	TGTGCCAGCAGCCTGTCCGGGAAATACGAGCAGTACTTC
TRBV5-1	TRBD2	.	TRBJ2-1	CASSLPSGTSGRLSYNEQFF	TGCGCCAGCAGCTTGCCCTCCGGGACTAGCGGGAGACTCTCCTACAATGAGCAGTTCTTC
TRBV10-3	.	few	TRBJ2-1	CAIKGRGTSYNEQFF	TGTGCCATCAAGGGACGCGGGACCTCCTACAATGAGCAGTTCTTC
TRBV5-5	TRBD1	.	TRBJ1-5	CASSSMRLTGVNQPQHF	TGTGCCAGCAGCTCAATGCGCCTCACAGGGGTGAATCAGCCCCAGCATTTT
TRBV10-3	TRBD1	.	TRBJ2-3	CAISGTGGISDTQYF	TGTGCCATCAGTGGAACAGGGGGCATTTCAGATACGCAGTATTTT
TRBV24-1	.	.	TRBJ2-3	CATSDYSTDTQYF	TGTGCCACCAGTGATTATAGCACAGATACGCAGTATTTT